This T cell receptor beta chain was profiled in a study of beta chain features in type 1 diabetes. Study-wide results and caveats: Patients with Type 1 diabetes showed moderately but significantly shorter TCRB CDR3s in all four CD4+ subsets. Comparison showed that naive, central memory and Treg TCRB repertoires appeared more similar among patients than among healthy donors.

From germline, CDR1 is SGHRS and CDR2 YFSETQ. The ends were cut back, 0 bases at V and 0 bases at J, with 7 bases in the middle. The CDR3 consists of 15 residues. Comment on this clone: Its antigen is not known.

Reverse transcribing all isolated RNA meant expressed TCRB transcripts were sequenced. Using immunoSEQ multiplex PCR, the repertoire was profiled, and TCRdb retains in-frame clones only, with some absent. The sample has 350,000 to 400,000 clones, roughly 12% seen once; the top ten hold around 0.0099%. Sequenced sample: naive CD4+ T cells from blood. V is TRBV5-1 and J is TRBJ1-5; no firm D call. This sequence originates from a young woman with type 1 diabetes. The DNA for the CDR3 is TGCGCCAGCAGCTTGGAAGCTAGTAGCAATCAGCCCCAGCATTTT. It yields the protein CASSLEASSNQPQHF.